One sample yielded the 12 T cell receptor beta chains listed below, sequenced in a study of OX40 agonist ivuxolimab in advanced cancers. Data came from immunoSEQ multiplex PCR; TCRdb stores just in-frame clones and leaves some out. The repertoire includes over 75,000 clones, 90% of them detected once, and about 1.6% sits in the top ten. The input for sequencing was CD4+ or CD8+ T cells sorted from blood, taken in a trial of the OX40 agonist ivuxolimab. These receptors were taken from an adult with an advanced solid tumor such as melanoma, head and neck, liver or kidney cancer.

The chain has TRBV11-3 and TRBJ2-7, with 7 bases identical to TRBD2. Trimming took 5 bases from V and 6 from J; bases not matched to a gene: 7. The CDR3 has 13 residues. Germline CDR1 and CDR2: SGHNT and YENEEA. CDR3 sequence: CASSRSREGEQYF. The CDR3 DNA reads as TGTGCCAGCAGCCGGAGCAGGGAGGGCGAGCAGTACTTC.

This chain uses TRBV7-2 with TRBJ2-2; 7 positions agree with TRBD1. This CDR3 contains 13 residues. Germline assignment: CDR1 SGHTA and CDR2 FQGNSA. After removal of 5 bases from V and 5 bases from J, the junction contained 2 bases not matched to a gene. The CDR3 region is CASSPQGTGELFF. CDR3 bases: TGTGCCAGCAGCCCACAGGGGACCGGGGAGCTGTTTTTT. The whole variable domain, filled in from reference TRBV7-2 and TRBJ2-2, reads GAGVSQSPSNKVTEKGKDVELRCDPISGHTALYWYRQSLGQGLEFLIYFQGNSAPDKSGLPSDRFSAERTGGSVSTLTIQRTQQEDSAVYLCASSPQGTGELFFGEGSRLTVL.

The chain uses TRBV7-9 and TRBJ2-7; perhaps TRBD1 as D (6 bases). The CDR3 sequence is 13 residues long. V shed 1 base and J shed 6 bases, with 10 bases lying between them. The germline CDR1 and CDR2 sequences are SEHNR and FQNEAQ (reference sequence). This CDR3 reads CASSLGQESEQYF. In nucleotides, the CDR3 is TGTGCCAGCAGCTTAGGACAGGAGAGCGAGCAGTACTTC.

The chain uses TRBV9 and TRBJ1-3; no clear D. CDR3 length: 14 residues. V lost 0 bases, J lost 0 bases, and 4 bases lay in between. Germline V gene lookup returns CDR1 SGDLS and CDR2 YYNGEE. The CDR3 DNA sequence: TGTGCCAGCAGCGTAGACATCTCTGGAAACACCATATATTTT. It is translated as CASSVDISGNTIYF.

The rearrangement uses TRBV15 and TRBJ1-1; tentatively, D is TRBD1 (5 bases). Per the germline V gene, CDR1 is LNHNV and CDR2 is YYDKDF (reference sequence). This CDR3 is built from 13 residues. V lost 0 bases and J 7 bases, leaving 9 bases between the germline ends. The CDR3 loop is CATSREGQSEAFF. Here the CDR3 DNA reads TGTGCCACCAGCAGAGAGGGGCAGAGTGAAGCTTTCTTT.

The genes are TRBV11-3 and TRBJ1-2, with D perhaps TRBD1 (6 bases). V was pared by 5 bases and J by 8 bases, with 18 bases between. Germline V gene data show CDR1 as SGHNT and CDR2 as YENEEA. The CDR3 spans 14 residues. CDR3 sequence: CASSPSRAGVGYTF. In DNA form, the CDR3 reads TGTGCCAGCAGCCCATCCCGAGCAGGGGTGGGCTACACCTTC.

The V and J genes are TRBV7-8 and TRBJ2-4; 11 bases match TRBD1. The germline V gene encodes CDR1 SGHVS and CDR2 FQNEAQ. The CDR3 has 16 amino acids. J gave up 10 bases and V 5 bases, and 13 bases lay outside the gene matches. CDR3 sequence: CASSQRPGQGAGIQYF. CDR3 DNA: TGTGCCAGCAGCCAGAGACCCGGACAGGGGGCCGGAATTCAGTACTTC.

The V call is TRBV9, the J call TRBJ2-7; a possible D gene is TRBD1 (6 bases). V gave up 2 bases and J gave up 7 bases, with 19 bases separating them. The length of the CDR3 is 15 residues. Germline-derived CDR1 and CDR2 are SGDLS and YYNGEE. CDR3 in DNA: TGTGCCAGCAGCGTGGGGACACAGGGTAATGGGGAGCAGTACTTC. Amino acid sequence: CASSVGTQGNGEQYF. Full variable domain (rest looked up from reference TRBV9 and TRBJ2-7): DSGVTQTPKHLITATGQRVTLRCSPRSGDLSVYWYQQSLDQGLQFLIQYYNGEERAKGNILERFSAQQFPDLHSELNLSSLELGDSALYFCASSVGTQGNGEQYFGPGTRLTVT.

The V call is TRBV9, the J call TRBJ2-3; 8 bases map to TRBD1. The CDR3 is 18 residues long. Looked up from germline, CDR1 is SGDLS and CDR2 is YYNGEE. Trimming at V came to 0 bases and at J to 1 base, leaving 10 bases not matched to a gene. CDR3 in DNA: TGTGCCAGCAGCGTAGGCTTCGATGACAGGGGAGGCACAGATACGCAGTATTTT. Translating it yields CASSVGFDDRGGTDTQYF.

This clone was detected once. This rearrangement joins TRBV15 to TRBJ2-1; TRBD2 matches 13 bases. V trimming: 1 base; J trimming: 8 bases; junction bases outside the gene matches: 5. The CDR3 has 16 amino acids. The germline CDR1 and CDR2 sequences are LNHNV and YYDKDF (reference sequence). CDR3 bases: TGTGCCACCAGCAGAGCCGGACTAGCGGGAGAAGATGAGCAGTTCTTC. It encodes CATSRAGLAGEDEQFF.

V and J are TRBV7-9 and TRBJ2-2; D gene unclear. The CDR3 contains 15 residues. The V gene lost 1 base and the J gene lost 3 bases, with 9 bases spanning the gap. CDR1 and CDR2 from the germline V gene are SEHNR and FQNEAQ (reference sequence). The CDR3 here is CASSLGPPDTGELFF. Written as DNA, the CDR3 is TGTGCCAGCAGCTTAGGTCCGCCGGACACCGGGGAGCTGTTTTTT.

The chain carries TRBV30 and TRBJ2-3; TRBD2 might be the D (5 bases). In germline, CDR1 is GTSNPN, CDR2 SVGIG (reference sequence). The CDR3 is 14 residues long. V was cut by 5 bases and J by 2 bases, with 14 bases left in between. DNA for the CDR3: TGTGCCTGGCAAGACCTTAGCGCCACAGATACGCAGTATTTT. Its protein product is CAWQDLSATDTQYF. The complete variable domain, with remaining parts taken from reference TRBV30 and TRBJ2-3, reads SQTIHQWPATLVQPVGSPLSLECTVEGTSNPNLYWYRQAAGRGLQLLFYSVGIGQISSEVPQNLSASRPQDRQFILSSKKLLLSDSGFYLCAWQDLSATDTQYFGPGTRLTVL.